This TCR beta chain was observed in a study of cytomegalovirus exposure and HLA in healthy donors. From germline, CDR1 is SGHRS and CDR2 YFSETQ. The trim removed 4 bases at V and 7 bases at J, leaving 12 bases unmatched. The CDR3 has 16 residues. TCRdb's copy holds only in-frame clones and misses some; the assay was immunoSEQ multiplex PCR. Among about 250,000 clones, 87% were seen once, and the ten largest hold less than 3%. The chain recombines TRBV5-1 with TRBJ2-7; 12 positions match TRBD2. This sequence was found in a man younger than 35 in good health and CMV-seronegative. The specimen sequenced was PBMCs. The DNA of the CDR3 is TGCGCCAGCAGCGAACCAAGACTAGCGGGAGTGGGGGAGCAGTACTTC. This sequence encodes CASSEPRLAGVGEQYF.